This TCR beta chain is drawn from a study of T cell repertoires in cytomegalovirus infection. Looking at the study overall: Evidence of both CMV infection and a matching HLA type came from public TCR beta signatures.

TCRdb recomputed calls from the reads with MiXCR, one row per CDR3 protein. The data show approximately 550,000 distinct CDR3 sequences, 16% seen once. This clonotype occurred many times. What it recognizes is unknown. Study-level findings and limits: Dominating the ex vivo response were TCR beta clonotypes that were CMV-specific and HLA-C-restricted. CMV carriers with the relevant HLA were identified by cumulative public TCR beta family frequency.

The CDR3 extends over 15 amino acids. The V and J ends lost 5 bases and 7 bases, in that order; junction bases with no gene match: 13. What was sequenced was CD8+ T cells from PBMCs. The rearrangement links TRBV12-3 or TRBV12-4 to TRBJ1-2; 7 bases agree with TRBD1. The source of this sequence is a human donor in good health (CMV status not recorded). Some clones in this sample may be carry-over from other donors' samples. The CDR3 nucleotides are TGTGCCAGCAGTCCAAGCCCCGGGACAGTACCTGGCTACACCTTC. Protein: CASSPSPGTVPGYTF.